These 13 T cell receptor beta chains were sequenced from one sample in a study of identical twins. Via MiXCR, TCRdb re-called the 5' RACE reads, giving one row per CDR3 protein. In the table there are roughly 690,000 distinct CDR3 sequences, less than 7% of which are singletons. Sequenced sample: naive T cells sorted from blood. The receptors here all came from a man between 18 and 35 years old in good health.

The chain employs TRBV7-2 and TRBJ1-2; D ambiguous. The CDR3 totals 13 residues. V gave up 0 bases and J gave up 9 bases, with 11 bases separating them. Germline assignment: CDR1 SGHTA and CDR2 FQGNSA. In DNA form, the CDR3 reads TGTGCCAGCAGCTTAGCCCCACCCGATCGCTACACCTTC. The encoded protein is CASSLAPPDRYTF. The full variable domain, with the rest looked up from reference TRBV7-2 and TRBJ1-2, is GAGVSQSPSNKVTEKGKDVELRCDPISGHTALYWYRQSLGQGLEFLIYFQGNSAPDKSGLPSDRFSAERTGGSVSTLTIQRTQQEDSAVYLCASSLAPPDRYTFGSGTRLTVV.

Many counts were recorded for this clonotype. The V gene is TRBV12-3 or TRBV12-4, the J gene TRBJ2-3; 10 positions agree with TRBD2. The CDR3 consists of 16 residues. V was pared by 6 bases and J by 3 bases, with 9 bases of the junction left unmatched. The CDR3 reads CASRHRLAGKTDTQYF. The CDR3 DNA is TGTGCCAGCAGGCACAGACTAGCGGGCAAGACAGATACGCAGTATTTT.

The sample holds many counts of this clonotype. The chain carries TRBV10-3 and TRBJ2-3; D is unclear. The germline gives CDR1 ENHRY, CDR2 SYGVKD. The CDR3 runs 10 residues. Trimming removed 8 bases from V and 3 bases from J, with 3 bases in between. This CDR3 is CAIATDTQYF. CDR3 DNA sequence: TGTGCCATCGCAACAGATACGCAGTATTTT.

This chain uses TRBV18 with TRBJ2-2; D could derive from TRBD1 or TRBD2 (5 bases each). V was pared by 1 base and J by 1 base, with 16 bases between. The CDR3 length is 18 residues. CDR1 KGHSH and CDR2 LQKENI come from the germline V gene. The CDR3 coding sequence is TGTGCCAGCTCACCACGGACGTGGCCGAGGGGGAACACCGGGGAGCTGTTTTTT. Its protein is CASSPRTWPRGNTGELFF.

This clonotype turned up a few times. The gene calls are TRBV25-1 and TRBJ2-7; TRBD2 might be the D (5 bases). The CDR3 covers 17 residues. CDR1 and CDR2 from the germline V gene are MGHDK and SYGVNS. The V end lost 0 bases, the J end lost 0 bases, and 15 bases lay between the germline ends. CDR3 amino acids: CASSEYQPGISSYEQYF. The CDR3 DNA reads TGTGCCAGCAGTGAATACCAACCCGGGATCAGCTCCTACGAGCAGTACTTC.

The chain links TRBV27 to TRBJ2-2; D unclear. V was shortened by 5 bases and J by 3 bases, with 7 bases between the two germline ends. The CDR3 is 13 amino acids. The V gene's germline CDR1 is MNHEY and CDR2 SMNVEV (reference sequence). The CDR3 loop reads CASSKGDTGELFF. CDR3 sequence (DNA): TGTGCCAGCAGTAAGGGCGACACCGGGGAGCTGTTTTTT.

This chain links TRBV5-5 with TRBJ2-4; 14 nucleotides line up with TRBD2. This CDR3 has 15 amino acids. Trimming cost V 4 bases and J 7 bases; bases outside gene matches: 4. Germline V gene sequence: CDR1 SGHKS, CDR2 YYEKEE (reference sequence). CDR3 protein: CASSVGTSGSNIQYF. Here the CDR3 DNA reads TGTGCCAGCAGCGTAGGGACTAGCGGGAGTAACATTCAGTACTTC.

The chain is built from TRBV10-2 and TRBJ2-7; the D gene could be TRBD1 or TRBD2 (5 bases each). CDR3 length: 15 amino acids. Trimming removed 3 bases from V and 7 bases from J, with 19 bases in between. The V gene's germline CDR1 is WSHSY and CDR2 SAAADI. For the CDR3, the DNA is TGCGCCAGCAGTGATTATCGGTATGGGACGCCTGAGCAGTACGTC. It encodes CASSDYRYGTPEQYV.

J is TRBJ2-2 and V is TRBV12-3 or TRBV12-4; TRBD2 is a possible D gene (5 bases). Trimming took off 6 bases at V and 4 bases at J, with 12 bases between the two ends. The CDR3 covers 14 residues. The CDR3 coding sequence is TGTGCCAGCAGGATCGGGATCTCCACCGGGGAGCTGTTTTTT. Its protein product is CASRIGISTGELFF.

V is TRBV11-3 and J is TRBJ2-1, with unresolved D. Germline CDR1 is SGHNT and CDR2 is YENEEA. V was cut by 5 bases and J by 9 bases, with 8 bases left in between. CDR3 length: 11 residues. This chain's CDR3 is CASSPQVEQFF. CDR3 nucleotides: TGTGCCAGCAGCCCCCAGGTTGAGCAGTTCTTC. The complete variable domain, with remaining parts taken from reference TRBV11-3 and TRBJ2-1, reads EAGVVQSPRYKIIEKKQPVAFWCNPISGHNTLYWYLQNLGQGPELLIRYENEEAVDDSQLPKDRFSAERLKGVDSTLKIQPAELGDSAVYLCASSPQVEQFFGPGTRLTVL.

This clonotype was detected many times. The chain has TRBV5-1 and TRBJ2-3; D tentatively fits TRBD1 or TRBD2 (5 bases each). This CDR3 comprises 14 residues. The germline V gene encodes CDR1 SGHRS and CDR2 YFSETQ. The V end lost 3 bases, the J end lost 2 bases, and 10 bases lay between the germline ends. The CDR3 DNA sequence: TGCGCCAGCAGCTATGGGACGAACACAGATACGCAGTATTTT. Translated, it gives CASSYGTNTDTQYF.

This rearrangement joins TRBV20-1 to TRBJ2-1; 9 nucleotides line up with TRBD1. Germline CDR1 is DFQATT and CDR2 is SNEGSKA (reference sequence). V was pared by 7 bases and J by 8 bases, with 12 bases of the junction left unmatched. This CDR3 region has 14 residues. The CDR3 DNA reads as TGCAGTGGAGACCGGGACAGGGTAAACGATGAGCAGTTCTTC. Translating gives CSGDRDRVNDEQFF.

This clonotype has a handful of counts. This chain links TRBV4-3 with TRBJ2-3, with D hard to call. This CDR3 region has 15 residues. The V end was cut by 0 bases, the J end by 5 bases, with 12 bases between. Germline CDR1 is LGHNA and CDR2 is YSLEER. The CDR3: CASSQDRFMGDTQYF. Here the CDR3 DNA reads TGCGCCAGCAGCCAAGATAGATTCATGGGAGATACGCAGTATTTT.